These 7 T cell receptor beta chains were all obtained from the same sample, sequenced in a study of CD8 T cells in Susac syndrome. RNA was extracted with the RNeasy kit, and a quantity of about 0.45 to 1 ug was reverse transcribed using random hexamers. TCRdb reprocessed the immunoSEQ multiplex PCR reads via MiXCR and lists one record per CDR3 protein. The top ten clones hold roughly 0.1% of a sample with 230,000 or so distinct CDR3 sequences, 95% of them seen once. Sequenced input: CD4+ T cells from PBMCs. All receptors come from a human donor with multiple sclerosis.

The genes are TRBV27 and TRBJ1-1; 9 nucleotides line up with TRBD1. This CDR3 region has 15 residues. Germline V gives CDR1 MNHEY, CDR2 SMNVEV (reference sequence). J lost 7 bases, V lost 4 bases, and 10 bases had no gene match. The CDR3 coding sequence is TGTGCCAGCAGTTCGCTCCGGGACAGGGAAGGTGAAGCTTTCTTT. Its protein product is CASSSLRDREGEAFF.

The chain uses TRBV20-1 and TRBJ2-1, with D perhaps TRBD2 (6 bases). CDR1 and CDR2 (germline): DFQATT, SNEGSKA (reference sequence). V dropped 6 bases and J dropped 6 bases, with 21 bases sitting between them. This CDR3 contains 15 residues. The CDR3 nucleotides read TGCAGTGCGTCGGGACTTGGGGGGAAGTTCAATGAGCAGTTCTTC. It encodes CSASGLGGKFNEQFF.

In this sample, this clonotype turned up once. The chain recombines TRBV6-1 with TRBJ2-5; D not resolved. This CDR3 region has 13 residues. V gave up 5 bases and J gave up 4 bases, with 11 bases separating them. Germline CDR1 and CDR2: MNHNS and SASEGT. CDR3 residues: CASSLPPAETQYF. The CDR3, as DNA: TGTGCCAGCAGTTTACCCCCGGCAGAGACCCAGTACTTC.

The chain links TRBV2 to TRBJ1-5; no definite D call. Trimming took off 7 bases at V and 6 bases at J, with 13 bases between the two ends. The CDR3 has 13 residues. The V gene's germline CDR1 is SNHLY and CDR2 FYNNEI. CDR3 protein: CASTAEDRQPQHF. The CDR3 DNA reads TGTGCCAGCACCGCAGAGGACCGTCAGCCCCAGCATTTT.

The chain recombines TRBV5-1 with TRBJ2-1; unclear D gene. The CDR3 runs to 14 residues. Trimming took 1 base from V and 4 from J, leaving 9 bases between them. In germline, CDR1 is SGHRS, CDR2 YFSETQ. CDR3 DNA: TGCGCCAGCAGCTTGAGCCAGGCGTACAATGAGCAGTTCTTC. This encodes CASSLSQAYNEQFF.

This rearrangement joins TRBV27 to TRBJ2-7; D unclear. CDR1 and CDR2 from the germline V gene are MNHEY and SMNVEV (reference sequence). This CDR3 contains 15 residues. V was pared by 4 bases and J by 2 bases, with 15 bases between. CDR3 DNA: TGTGCCAGCAGTTCCTTATCAGCTCAGACCTACGAGCAGTACTTC. This encodes CASSSLSAQTYEQYF.

The chain recombines TRBV11-2 with TRBJ2-1; D might be TRBD1 (6 bases). Trimming removed 0 bases from V and 6 bases from J, with 12 bases in between. From germline, CDR1 is SGHAT and CDR2 FQNNGV. This CDR3 comprises 15 residues. The CDR3 loop is CASSLDRGLFNEQFF. Here the CDR3 DNA reads TGTGCCAGCAGCTTAGACAGGGGCCTATTCAATGAGCAGTTCTTC.